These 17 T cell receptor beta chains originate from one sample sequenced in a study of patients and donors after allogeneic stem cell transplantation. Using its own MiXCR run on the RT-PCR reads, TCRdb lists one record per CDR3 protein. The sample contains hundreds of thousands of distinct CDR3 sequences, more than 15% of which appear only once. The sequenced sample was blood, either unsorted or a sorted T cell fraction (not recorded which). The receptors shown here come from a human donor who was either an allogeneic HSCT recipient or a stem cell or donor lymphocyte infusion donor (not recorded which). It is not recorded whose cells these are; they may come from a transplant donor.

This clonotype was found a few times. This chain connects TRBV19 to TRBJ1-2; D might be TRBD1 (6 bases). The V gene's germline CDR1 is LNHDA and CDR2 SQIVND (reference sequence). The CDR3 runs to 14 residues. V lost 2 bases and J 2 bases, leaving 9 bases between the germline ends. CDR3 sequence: CASSIWTENYGYTF. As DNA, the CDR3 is TGTGCCAGTAGTATATGGACAGAAAACTATGGCTACACCTTC.

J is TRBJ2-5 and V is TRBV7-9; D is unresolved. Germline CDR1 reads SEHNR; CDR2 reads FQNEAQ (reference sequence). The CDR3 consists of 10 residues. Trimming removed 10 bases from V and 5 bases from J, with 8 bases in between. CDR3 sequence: CATSRETQYF. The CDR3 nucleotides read TGTGCCACCTCACGGGAGACCCAGTACTTC.

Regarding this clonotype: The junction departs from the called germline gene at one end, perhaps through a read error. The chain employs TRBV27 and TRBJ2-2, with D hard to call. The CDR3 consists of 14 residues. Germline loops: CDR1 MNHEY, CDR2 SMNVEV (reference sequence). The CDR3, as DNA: TGTGCCAGTAGTTTGTCCTTGGGCGCCGGGGAGCTGTTTTTT. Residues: CASSLSLGAGELFF.

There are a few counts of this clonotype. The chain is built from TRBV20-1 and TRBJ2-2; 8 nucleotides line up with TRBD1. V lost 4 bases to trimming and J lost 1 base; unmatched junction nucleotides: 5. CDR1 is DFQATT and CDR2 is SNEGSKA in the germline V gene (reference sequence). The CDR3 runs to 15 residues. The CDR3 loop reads CSATRQGRNTGELFF. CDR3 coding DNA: TGCAGTGCTACAAGACAGGGGAGGAACACCGGGGAGCTGTTTTTT.

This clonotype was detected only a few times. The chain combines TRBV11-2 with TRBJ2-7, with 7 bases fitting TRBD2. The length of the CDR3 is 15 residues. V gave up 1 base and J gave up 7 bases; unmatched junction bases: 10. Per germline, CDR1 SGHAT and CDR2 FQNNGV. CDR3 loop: CASSLASGRVGEQYF. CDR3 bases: TGTGCCAGCAGCTTAGCATCAGGGAGGGTAGGAGAGCAGTACTTC.

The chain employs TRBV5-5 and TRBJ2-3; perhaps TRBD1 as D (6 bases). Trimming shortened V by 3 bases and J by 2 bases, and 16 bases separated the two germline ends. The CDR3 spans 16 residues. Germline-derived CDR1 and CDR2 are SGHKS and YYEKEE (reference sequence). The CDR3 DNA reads TGTGCCAGCAGCTGGCTTTGGGACATAGACACAGATACGCAGTATTTT. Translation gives CASSWLWDIDTDTQYF.

The CDR3 DNA reads TGCAGCGTCGTTGGGGCAGGGGAAAGGAACTCCTACGAGCAGTACTTC. Translated, it gives CSVVGAGERNSYEQYF. This chain links TRBV29-1 with TRBJ2-7, with a weak D call TRBD1 (6 bases). The CDR3 sequence is 16 residues long. Trimming stripped 6 bases from V and 0 bases from J, with 21 bases between. CDR1 SQVTM and CDR2 ANQGSEA come from the germline V gene.

In DNA, the CDR3 is TGTGCCAGCAGTGACAGGGGACGGAAGCAGTTCTTC. Its protein is CASSDRGRKQFF. This chain connects TRBV6-4 to TRBJ2-1, with D perhaps given as TRBD1 or TRBD2 (5 bases each). There are 12 residues in the CDR3. Germline V CDR1 and CDR2: MRHNA, SNTAGT. V lost 2 bases and J 11 bases, leaving 10 bases between the germline ends.

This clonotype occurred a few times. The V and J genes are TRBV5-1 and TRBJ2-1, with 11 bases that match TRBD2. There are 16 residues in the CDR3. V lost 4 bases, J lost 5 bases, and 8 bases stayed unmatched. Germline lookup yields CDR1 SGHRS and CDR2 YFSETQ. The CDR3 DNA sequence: TGCGCCAGCAGCACCCCACTAGCGGGAGTCGACAATGAGCAGTTCTTC. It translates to CASSTPLAGVDNEQFF.

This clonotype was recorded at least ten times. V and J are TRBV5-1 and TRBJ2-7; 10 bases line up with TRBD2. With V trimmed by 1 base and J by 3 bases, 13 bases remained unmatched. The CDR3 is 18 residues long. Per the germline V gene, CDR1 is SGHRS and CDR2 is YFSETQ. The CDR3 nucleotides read TGCGCCAGCAGCTTGTCCTCTAGCGGGAGCAAAGTTTTCTACGAGCAGTACTTC. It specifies CASSLSSSGSKVFYEQYF.

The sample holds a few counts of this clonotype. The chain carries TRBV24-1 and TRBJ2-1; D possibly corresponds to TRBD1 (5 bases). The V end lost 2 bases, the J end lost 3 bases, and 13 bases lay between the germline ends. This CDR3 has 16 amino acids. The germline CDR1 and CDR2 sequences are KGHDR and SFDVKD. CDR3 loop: CATSDSGRGIYNEQFF. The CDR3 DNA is TGTGCCACCAGTGATTCCGGTAGGGGTATCTACAATGAGCAGTTCTTC.

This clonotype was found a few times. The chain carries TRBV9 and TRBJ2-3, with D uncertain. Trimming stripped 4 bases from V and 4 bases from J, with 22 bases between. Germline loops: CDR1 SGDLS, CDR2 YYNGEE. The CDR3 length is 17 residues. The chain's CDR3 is CASSIKPNRGPADTQYF. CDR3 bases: TGTGCCAGCAGCATCAAGCCAAACAGAGGACCGGCAGATACGCAGTATTTT.

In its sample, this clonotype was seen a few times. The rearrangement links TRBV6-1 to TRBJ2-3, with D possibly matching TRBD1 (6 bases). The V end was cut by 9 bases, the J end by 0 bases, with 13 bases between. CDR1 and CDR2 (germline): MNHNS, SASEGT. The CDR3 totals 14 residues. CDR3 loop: CASATGFSTDTQYF. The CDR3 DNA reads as TGTGCCAGTGCGACAGGCTTTAGCACAGATACGCAGTATTTT.

The CDR3 bases are TGCGCCAGCAGCTTCCGTTTCGGGAACCCCGCTTTACCCTCCTACGAGCAGTACTTC. Its translation is CASSFRFGNPALPSYEQYF. The rearrangement uses TRBV5-1 and TRBJ2-7; TRBD2 might be the D (5 bases). The CDR3 spans 19 residues. CDR1 and CDR2 from the germline V gene are SGHRS and YFSETQ. Deletions cut 2 bases from V and 0 bases from J, with 24 bases between.

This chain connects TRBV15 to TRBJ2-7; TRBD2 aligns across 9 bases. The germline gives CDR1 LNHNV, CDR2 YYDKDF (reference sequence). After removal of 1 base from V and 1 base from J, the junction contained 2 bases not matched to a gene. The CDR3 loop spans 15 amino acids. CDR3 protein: CATSRGLAGSYEQYF. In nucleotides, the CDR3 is TGTGCCACCAGCAGAGGTCTAGCGGGATCCTACGAGCAGTACTTC. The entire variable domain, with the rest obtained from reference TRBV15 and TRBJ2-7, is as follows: DAMVIQNPRYQVTQFGKPVTLSCSQTLNHNVMYWYQQKSSQAPKLLFHYYDKDFNNEADTPDNFQSRRPNTSFCFLDIRSPGLGDTAMYLCATSRGLAGSYEQYFGPGTRLTVT.

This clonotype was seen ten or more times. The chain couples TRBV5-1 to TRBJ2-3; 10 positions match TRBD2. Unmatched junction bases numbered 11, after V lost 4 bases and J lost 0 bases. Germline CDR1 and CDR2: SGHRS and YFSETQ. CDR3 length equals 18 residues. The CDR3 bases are TGCGCCAGCAGCCCCTCACTTAGCGGGGGGCCGAGCACAGATACGCAGTATTTT. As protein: CASSPSLSGGPSTDTQYF. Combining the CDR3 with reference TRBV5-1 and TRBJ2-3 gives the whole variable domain KAGVTQTPRYLIKTRGQQVTLSCSPISGHRSVSWYQQTPGQGLQFLFEYFSETQRNKGNFPGRFSGRQFSNSRSEMNVSTLELGDSALYLCASSPSLSGGPSTDTQYFGPGTRLTVL.

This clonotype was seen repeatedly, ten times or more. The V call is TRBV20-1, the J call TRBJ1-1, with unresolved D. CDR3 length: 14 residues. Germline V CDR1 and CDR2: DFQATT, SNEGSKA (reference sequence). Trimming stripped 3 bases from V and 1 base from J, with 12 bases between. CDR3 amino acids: CSAREHGSNTEAFF. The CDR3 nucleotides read TGCAGTGCTAGGGAACATGGCTCGAACACTGAAGCTTTCTTT.